This is a list of T cell receptor beta chains from one sample in a study of T cell changes during pregnancy in multiple sclerosis. TCRdb keeps only in-frame clones here, not all; method: immunoSEQ multiplex PCR. The sample carries 78,000 or so clones, about 89% recorded once. The material sequenced was CD4+ T cells from peripheral blood mononuclear cells, taken before pregnancy. The receptors derive from a female donor with multiple sclerosis, enrolled in a pregnancy study. The CDR3 runs from the conserved cysteine through the conserved F or W. The size of a clone is reported for some rows only, either as once, few or many, or as a class for expanded clones.

j_call	v_call	clone_size	cdr3_aa
TRBJ2-5	TRBV5-4	NA	CASSGTSGFQETQYF
TRBJ2-5	TRBV5-1	NA	CASSLKRGRPQETQYF
TRBJ2-7	TRBV29-1	NA	CSLTGSFYEQYF
TRBJ2-2	TRBV30	few	CAWSVLRTGELFF
TRBJ1-6	TRBV7-8	NA	CASSLVAENSPLHF
TRBJ2-3	TRBV9	NA	CASSGETSFSDTQYF
TRBJ2-3	TRBV5-8	NA	CASSLRGVPGLAGGDTQYF
TRBJ2-1	TRBV6-1	NA	CASSEGGWNEQFF
TRBJ2-3	TRBV5-1	once	CASSPITGGGLADTQYF
TRBJ1-6	TRBV7-9	NA	CASSLLGDGNSPLHF
TRBJ1-1	TRBV18	many	CASSRSGQGNTEAFF
TRBJ2-5	TRBV11-2	once	CASSLLQETQYF
TRBJ2-3	TRBV5-1	NA	CASRVETGGSIDTQYF
TRBJ2-4	TRBV23-1	NA	CASSPGQVAKNIQYF
TRBJ2-5	TRBV7-3	NA	CASSLLGGGPTETQYF
TRBJ1-2	TRBV28	NA	CASSYDRGRRNYGYTF
TRBJ1-5	TRBV7-9	NA	CASSLGGDQPQHF
TRBJ2-5	TRBV2	NA	CASEFGQRQYF
TRBJ1-2	TRBV11-3	NA	CASSLGQSYGYTF
TRBJ2-2	TRBV7-6	few	CASSLGTSGSTGELFF
TRBJ1-4	TRBV29-1	once	CSVVSSGNEKLFF
TRBJ1-1	TRBV7-2	NA	CASSLPPLAYTEAFF
TRBJ2-5	TRBV5-1	NA	CASSPGLAGEETQYF
TRBJ1-3	TRBV19	NA	CASFMGISGNTIYF
TRBJ2-3	TRBV4-2	NA	CASSPRTSGRPSSTDTQYF
TRBJ2-3	TRBV7-3	NA	CASSLMGLAGDGTDTQYF
TRBJ2-7	TRBV30	NA	CAWSVHGLGSYEQYF
TRBJ1-6	TRBV2	NA	CASIPGNSYNSPLHF
TRBJ2-7	TRBV27	NA	CASGKAGGFYEQYF
TRBJ2-3	TRBV4-1	NA	CASSQIAGTDTQYF
TRBJ2-3	TRBV9	NA	CASSVAGMLRDTQYF